Below are 28 T cell receptor beta chains sequenced from a single sample in a study of shared clonotypes between healthy human individuals. Assay: immunoSEQ multiplex PCR; the TCRdb copy retains only in-frame clones and omits some. The data show over a million clones, 78% seen once. Sequencing input: memory CD4+ T cells from PBMCs. The subset is: CD45RA-negative fraction. The receptors derive from a man younger than 35 in good health. Some clones in this sample may be carry-over from other donors' samples.

The V call is TRBV5-6, the J call TRBJ2-5; D is ambiguous. Germline loops: CDR1 SGHDT, CDR2 YYEEEE. CDR3 length equals 12 residues. The V and J ends lost 2 bases and 4 bases respectively, with 6 bases between them. The CDR3 reads CASSFVGETQYF. CDR3 DNA: TGTGCCAGCAGCTTCGTAGGAGAGACCCAGTACTTC.

As for this clone: A much larger clone sits a single nucleotide away, making a read error possible. The chain uses TRBV25-1 and TRBJ1-4, with 8 bases matching TRBD1. CDR1 is MGHDK, CDR2 SYGVNS, per germline. Trimming cost V 4 bases and J 12 bases; bases outside gene matches: 13. CDR3 length: 15 amino acids. The CDR3 sequence: CASSAYQGAQGELFF. The CDR3 DNA is TGTGCCAGCAGTGCTTATCAGGGGGCGCAAGGAGAACTGTTTTTT.

Only a few counts were recorded for this clone. The J gene is TRBJ2-6, the V gene TRBV9; a weak D match, TRBD2 (6 bases). The CDR3 covers 15 residues. Trimming removed 2 bases from V and 4 bases from J, with 10 bases in between. Germline values: CDR1 SGDLS, CDR2 YYNGEE. The CDR3 protein is CASSVNAGGANVLTF. CDR3 coding DNA: TGTGCCAGCAGCGTTAACGCGGGAGGGGCCAACGTCCTGACTTTC.

The CDR3 reads CASSFEFGDTQYF. CDR3 sequence (DNA): TGTGCCAGCAGCTTCGAATTTGGAGATACGCAGTATTTT. This chain connects TRBV7-2 to TRBJ2-3, with no clear D. The V gene's germline CDR1 is SGHTA and CDR2 FQGNSA. This CDR3 has 13 amino acids. The V end was cut by 3 bases, the J end by 5 bases, with 9 bases between.

Note on this clone: This same CDR3 is encoded by further DNA sequences in the sample. V and J are TRBV5-4 and TRBJ2-5; D may correspond to TRBD1 or TRBD2 (5 bases each). Deletions cut 4 bases from V and 4 bases from J, with 11 bases between. Germline CDR1 and CDR2: SGHNT and YYREEE (reference sequence). CDR3 size: 13 residues. In DNA form, the CDR3 reads TGTGCCAGCAGCCTTGGGACCCGAGAGACCCAGTACTTC. It specifies CASSLGTRETQYF.

The rearrangement uses TRBV7-6 and TRBJ2-7; D unclear. V shed 4 bases and J shed 4 bases, with 17 bases lying between them. The length of the CDR3 is 15 residues. Germline CDR1 is SGHVS and CDR2 is FNYEAQ. The CDR3 loop is CASSSLPGTSYEQYF. CDR3 nucleotides: TGTGCCAGCAGCTCCCTACCCGGTACCTCGTACGAGCAGTACTTC.

The chain joins TRBV4-2 to TRBJ2-3, with 8 bases lining up with TRBD2. The CDR3 is made up of 19 amino acids. The germline V gene has CDR1 LGHNA and CDR2 YNFKEQ. J lost 3 bases, V lost 4 bases, and 18 bases had no gene match. The CDR3 protein is CASSPRGLSVAGRTDTQYF. The CDR3 nucleotides are TGTGCCAGCAGCCCTAGGGGGTTGTCGGTAGCGGGAAGGACAGATACGCAGTATTTT.

The J gene is TRBJ1-5, the V gene TRBV5-5; D perhaps matches TRBD1 (6 bases). The CDR3 is made up of 19 amino acids. The germline V gene encodes CDR1 SGHKS and CDR2 YYEKEE (reference sequence). V was clipped by 5 bases and J by 1 base, with 25 bases between them. The CDR3 spells CASSLSPQLGGWSNQPQHF. For the CDR3, the DNA is TGTGCCAGCAGTCTGTCCCCACAGTTGGGGGGCTGGAGCAATCAGCCCCAGCATTTT.

The genes are TRBV30 and TRBJ1-1; D not certain. Germline assignment: CDR1 GTSNPN and CDR2 SVGIG (reference sequence). Trimming removed 4 bases from V and 0 bases from J, with 9 bases in between. The CDR3 runs 13 residues. CDR3: CAWTADLNTEAFF. The CDR3 nucleotides are TGTGCCTGGACCGCGGATTTGAACACTGAAGCTTTCTTT. Based on the CDR3 plus reference TRBV30 and TRBJ1-1, the full variable domain is SQTIHQWPATLVQPVGSPLSLECTVEGTSNPNLYWYRQAAGRGLQLLFYSVGIGQISSEVPQNLSASRPQDRQFILSSKKLLLSDSGFYLCAWTADLNTEAFFGQGTRLTVV.

The chain joins TRBV7-9 to TRBJ2-7; TRBD1 agrees at 9 bases. The trim removed 5 bases at V and 7 bases at J, leaving 9 bases unmatched. The CDR3 is 14 amino acids. CDR1 is SEHNR and CDR2 is FQNEAQ in the germline V gene (reference sequence). Here the CDR3 DNA reads TGTGCCAGCAGCCCGGGACAGGGCAGGGGGGAGCAGTACTTC. Amino acids: CASSPGQGRGEQYF.

Worth noting for this clone: The sample contains more than one DNA sequence encoding this CDR3. V gene TRBV18 combines with J gene TRBJ2-5; D unclear. Trimming shortened V by 3 bases and J by 2 bases, and 4 bases separated the two germline ends. CDR3 size: 12 residues. CDR1 and CDR2 from the germline V gene are KGHSH and LQKENI. For the CDR3, the DNA is TGTGCCAGCTCACCTAAACAAGAGACCCAGTACTTC. Translating it yields CASSPKQETQYF.

This clone has a single count. The chain combines TRBV9 with TRBJ2-7; 10 bases map to TRBD1. Per the germline V gene, CDR1 is SGDLS and CDR2 is YYNGEE. This CDR3 spans 18 amino acids. After removal of 2 bases from V and 1 base from J, the junction contained 12 bases not matched to a gene. The CDR3 reads CASSVSVSGTGVSYEQYF. The DNA of the CDR3 is TGTGCCAGCAGCGTTTCAGTTTCCGGGACAGGGGTATCCTACGAGCAGTACTTC.

The chain couples TRBV28 to TRBJ1-5; TRBD1 is a possible D gene (5 bases). V lost 4 bases, J lost 9 bases, and 28 bases lay in between. The CDR3 has 18 amino acids. Germline values: CDR1 MDHEN, CDR2 SYDVKM. CDR3 in amino acids: CASSSPYLPGKGEPPQHF. In DNA form, the CDR3 reads TGTGCCAGCAGTTCCCCCTACCTTCCGGGAAAAGGGGAGCCGCCCCAGCATTTT.

The CDR3 DNA sequence: TGTGCCAGCAGCTTGGTAGGGTTGAACACCGGGGAGCTGTTTTTT. Protein: CASSLVGLNTGELFF. The V gene is TRBV5-8, the J gene TRBJ2-2; D gene uncertain. This CDR3 has 15 amino acids. Germline V gene lookup returns CDR1 SGHTS and CDR2 YDEGEE. Trimming left V 0 bases short and J 1 base short, with 7 bases between.

The table lists this clone with a few counts. The chain is built from TRBV4-3 and TRBJ1-2; tentatively, D is TRBD1 (5 bases). CDR3 length: 15 amino acids. The ends were cut back, 0 bases at V and 4 bases at J, with 12 bases in the middle. Germline V CDR1 and CDR2: LGHNA, YSLEER. The CDR3 DNA sequence: TGCGCCAGCAGCCAAGAAGGGAGGGGCAGCTATGGCTACACCTTC. Its translation is CASSQEGRGSYGYTF.

The chain employs TRBV7-9 and TRBJ2-2, with D unclear. Trimming took off 1 base at V and 7 bases at J, with 4 bases between the two ends. The length of the CDR3 is 12 residues. The germline V gene has CDR1 SEHNR and CDR2 FQNEAQ (reference sequence). The CDR3: CASSLEVGELFF. The CDR3 region has the DNA TGTGCCAGCAGCTTAGAGGTCGGGGAGCTGTTTTTT.

The chain joins TRBV28 to TRBJ2-7; 9 bases line up with TRBD2. Losses at the gene ends were 6 bases for V and 0 bases for J; bases not matched to a gene: 12. The germline gives CDR1 MDHEN, CDR2 SYDVKM. The CDR3 totals 17 residues. The CDR3 DNA reads as TGTGCCAGCAGGGTACGTGGCGGGAGGGCCCACTCCTACGAGCAGTACTTC. Translating it yields CASRVRGGRAHSYEQYF.

The CDR3 DNA is TGTGCCAGCAGCTTAGTGACATCGTTTAATGAAAAACTGTTTTTT. This encodes CASSLVTSFNEKLFF. V gene TRBV7-9 combines with J gene TRBJ1-4, with D hard to call. Germline V gene sequence: CDR1 SEHNR, CDR2 FQNEAQ (reference sequence). V gave up 1 base and J gave up 4 bases, with 10 bases separating them. This CDR3 is built from 15 residues.

The chain has TRBV10-1 and TRBJ1-1; weak D call: TRBD1 (5 bases). V lost 3 bases and J 5 bases, leaving 13 bases between the germline ends. CDR1 and CDR2 from the germline V gene are WNHNN and SYGVQD (reference sequence). The CDR3 length is 14 residues. The CDR3 reads CASSEETGETEAFF. In nucleotides, the CDR3 is TGCGCCAGCAGTGAAGAAACAGGAGAGACTGAAGCTTTCTTT.

This chain joins TRBV4-1 and TRBJ2-4, with 7 bases that match TRBD1. From germline, CDR1 is MGHRA and CDR2 YSYEKL. The V segment lost 3 bases and the J segment 4 bases; nucleotides outside the gene matches: 3. CDR3 size: 14 residues. CDR3 sequence: CASSQGTVKNIQYF. In nucleotides, the CDR3 is TGCGCCAGCAGCCAGGGGACAGTAAAAAACATTCAGTACTTC.

The J gene is TRBJ1-5, the V gene TRBV19, with D perhaps TRBD1 (5 bases). The CDR3 totals 16 residues. V gave up 6 bases and J gave up 2 bases, with 17 bases separating them. Germline V lookup: CDR1 LNHDA, CDR2 SQIVND (reference sequence). Here the CDR3 reads CASRPNWGGGNQPQHF. CDR3 in DNA: TGTGCCAGTAGGCCCAACTGGGGAGGGGGCAATCAGCCCCAGCATTTT.

This clone has only one observation. J is TRBJ2-4 and V is TRBV4-3; 7 bases are shared with TRBD2. J was trimmed by 7 bases and V by 2 bases; bases with no gene match: 2. CDR3 size: 13 residues. Germline V lookup: CDR1 LGHNA, CDR2 YSLEER. The CDR3 spells CASSQNSGNIQYF. The CDR3 DNA follows: TGCGCCAGCAGCCAAAATAGCGGGAACATTCAGTACTTC.

Details on this clone: This sample includes further DNA sequences coding for the same CDR3. The V and J genes are TRBV5-1 and TRBJ2-3; the match to TRBD2 covers 8 bases. V lost 4 bases and J lost 2; bases outside the gene matches: 3. The germline V gene encodes CDR1 SGHRS and CDR2 YFSETQ. The CDR3 spans 14 residues. The CDR3 protein is CASSPGLVTDTQYF. The CDR3 DNA reads as TGCGCCAGCAGCCCGGGACTAGTCACAGATACGCAGTATTTT.

CDR3 residues: CASSRQLNEKLFF. CDR3 coding DNA: TGTGCCAGCAGCCGACAGCTAAATGAAAAACTGTTTTTT. The V and J genes are TRBV6-5 and TRBJ1-4; tentative D call: TRBD1 (5 bases). The CDR3 has 13 amino acids. Trimming shortened V by 6 bases and J by 5 bases, and 10 bases separated the two germline ends. From germline, CDR1 is MNHEY and CDR2 SVGAGI.

The chain combines TRBV5-6 with TRBJ2-5, with TRBD2 identical over 8 bases. The junction had 4 bases not matched to a gene; V was cut back by 4 bases and J by 2 bases. The CDR3 contains 14 residues. Germline V CDR1 and CDR2: SGHDT, YYEEEE. The chain's CDR3 is CASSPGGVQETQYF. In nucleotides, the CDR3 is TGTGCCAGCAGCCCGGGAGGGGTACAAGAGACCCAGTACTTC.

Concerning this clone itself: This may come from a read error, since a much larger clone is one base off. Other DNA sequences from this sample encode an identical CDR3 as well. This chain links TRBV7-2 with TRBJ1-1; D remains unclear. Germline lookup yields CDR1 SGHTA and CDR2 FQGNSA. The V gene lost 1 base and the J gene lost 1 base, with 4 bases spanning the gap. This CDR3 contains 13 residues. The CDR3 loop is CASSLEGNTEAFF. CDR3 DNA: TGTGCCAGCAGCTTAGAGGGGAACACTGAAGCTTTCTTT. The whole variable domain, remainder taken from reference TRBV7-2 and TRBJ1-1, is GAGVSQSPSNKVTEKGKDVELRCDPISGHTALYWYRQSLGQGLEFLIYFQGNSAPDKSGLPSDRFSAERTGGSVSTLTIQRTQQEDSAVYLCASSLEGNTEAFFGQGTRLTVV.

The chain combines TRBV6-5 with TRBJ2-7; the match to TRBD2 covers 11 bases. V lost 0 bases, J lost 2 bases, and 3 bases stayed unmatched. Germline CDR1 reads MNHEY; CDR2 reads SVGAGI. The CDR3 sequence is 16 residues long. CDR3 sequence (DNA): TGTGCCAGCAGTTACTCGACTAGCGGGACTACCTACGAGCAGTACTTC. This gives the protein CASSYSTSGTTYEQYF.

The V and J genes are TRBV5-1 and TRBJ2-1; D remains ambiguous. The germline V gene has CDR1 SGHRS and CDR2 YFSETQ. The CDR3 contains 13 residues. Trimming took off 4 bases at V and 7 bases at J, with 12 bases between the two ends. This CDR3 reads CASSPNSVNEQFF. The CDR3, as DNA: TGCGCCAGCAGCCCGAATTCGGTAAATGAGCAGTTCTTC.